A single T cell receptor (beta chain) is shown here with its context. This record comes from a study of blood T cell repertoires in COVID-19. Overall study context: Material from acute and convalescent COVID-19 was sourced from the United States, Italy and Spain. PBMCs, B-cell-depleted T cells, or T cells provided the cDNA or gDNA that made up the material.

Sequencing was performed with immunoSEQ multiplex PCR; in TCRdb, only in-frame clones are kept and a portion is missing. The repertoire has around 500,000 clones, around 85% of them found once; the top ten carry approximately 2.9%. The CDR3 is made up of 15 amino acids. V lost 5 bases to trimming and J lost 4 bases, with 18 bases between them. Germline lookup yields CDR1 SGHRS and CDR2 YFSETQ. The material sequenced was peripheral blood. The receptor comes from a human donor in a cohort sampled during active COVID-19. The chain joins TRBV5-1 to TRBJ1-2; D is undetermined. CDR3: CASRSASRELYGYTF. The CDR3 coding sequence is TGCGCCAGCAGATCAGCTAGCCGGGAGCTCTATGGCTACACCTTC.